A selection of T cell receptor beta chains follows, all from one sample in a study of blood T cells in healthy people across ages. TCRdb used MiXCR to reprocess the 5' RACE reads, holding one entry per CDR3 protein. This sample has 700,000 to 800,000 distinct CDR3 sequences, with roughly two fifths found just once. The material sequenced was blood. Receptors originate from a woman aged 55 to 70 in good health. The CDR3 runs from the conserved cysteine through the conserved F or W. The D gene is left open where the match is weak. Clone size is stated in some rows and not others, as once, few, many or a class when expanded.

d_call	v_call	j_call	clone_size	cdr3_aa	cdr3_nt
-	TRBV7-2	TRBJ1-5	-	CASGDIQPQHF	TGTGCCAGCGGCGACATTCAGCCCCAGCATTTT
TRBD2	TRBV4-3	TRBJ2-1	few	CASSQDLDSGVNEQFF	TGCGCCAGCAGCCAAGATTTGGATAGCGGGGTTAATGAGCAGTTCTTC
TRBD1	TRBV12-3/TRBV12-4	TRBJ1-1	-	CASSRTGGRAEAFF	TGTGCCAGCAGTCGGACAGGGGGCAGGGCTGAAGCTTTCTTT
TRBD2	TRBV20-1	TRBJ2-7	many	CSASASGGSSYEQYF	TGCAGTGCTAGCGCTAGCGGGGGGTCCTCCTACGAGCAGTACTTC
-	TRBV29-1	TRBJ2-3	-	CSVELEAMADTQYF	TGCAGCGTTGAGTTGGAGGCCATGGCAGATACGCAGTATTTT
TRBD2	TRBV20-1	TRBJ2-3	-	CSARDLTASGRPDTQYF	TGCAGTGCTAGAGATCTTACGGCTAGCGGGAGGCCAGATACGCAGTATTTT
-	TRBV5-6	TRBJ1-2	-	CASSILDGHYGYTF	TGTGCCAGCAGCATCTTGGACGGCCACTATGGCTACACCTTC
TRBD1	TRBV7-2	TRBJ1-5	-	CASSLAGQAIRNQPQHF	TGTGCCAGCAGCTTAGCCGGACAGGCGATACGAAATCAGCCCCAGCATTTT
-	TRBV10-3	TRBJ2-1	-	CAISYNSGQALNEQFF	-
-	TRBV5-1	TRBJ2-3	-	CASSLEGRGATSTDTQYF	TGCGCCAGCAGCTTGGAGGGCAGGGGAGCGACTAGCACAGATACGCAGTATTTT
TRBD2	TRBV20-1	TRBJ2-7	-	CSASLAGVIYEQYF	TGCAGTGCTAGTTTAGCGGGGGTTATCTACGAGCAGTACTTC
TRBD1	TRBV24-1	TRBJ2-1	-	CATSDPGTGGKNEQFF	TGTGCCACCAGTGACCCCGGGACAGGGGGGAAAAATGAGCAGTTCTTC
-	TRBV20-1	TRBJ1-6	-	CSARDRRSPLHF	TGCAGTGCTAGGGACCGGCGATCACCCCTCCACTTT
-	TRBV20-1	TRBJ2-5	-	CSAYDRLRETQYF	TGCAGTGCTTACGACAGGTTAAGGGAGACCCAGTACTTC
TRBD2	TRBV20-1	TRBJ2-1	-	CSARGVAGETYNEQFF	TGCAGTGCTAGAGGAGTAGCGGGAGAAACCTACAATGAGCAGTTCTTC
TRBD1	TRBV18	TRBJ2-1	-	CAGAQGTGFFNEQFF	TGTGCCGGCGCCCAGGGGACAGGGTTTTTCAATGAGCAGTTCTTC
-	TRBV10-1	TRBJ2-1	-	CASSLTGPSNEQFF	TGCGCCAGCAGTCTCACCGGGCCGTCGAATGAGCAGTTCTTC
TRBD2	TRBV7-2	TRBJ2-7	many	CASSLAAGGSYEQYF	TGTGCCAGCAGCTTAGCAGCGGGGGGATCCTACGAGCAGTACTTC
-	TRBV12-3/TRBV12-4	TRBJ1-3	-	CARSLGSTTRSGNTIYF	TGTGCCAGAAGTTTAGGTTCGACAACCCGCTCTGGAAACACCATATATTTT
TRBD2	TRBV28	TRBJ2-1	-	CASRGGGLAGANEQFF	TGTGCCAGCAGGGGGGGAGGACTAGCGGGAGCAAATGAGCAGTTCTTC
-	TRBV20-1	TRBJ1-1	-	CSASGRGGNTEAFF	TGCAGTGCTAGTGGGCGGGGTGGGAACACTGAAGCTTTCTTT
-	TRBV6-2/TRBV6-3	TRBJ2-7	few	CAAAGYSYNEQYF	TGTGCCGCAGCGGGTTACTCCTACAATGAGCAGTACTTC
-	TRBV30	TRBJ1-3	-	CAWRGLQPATIYF	TGTGCCTGGAGGGGACTTCAACCCGCCACCATATATTTT
-	TRBV12-3/TRBV12-4	TRBJ2-7	-	CASTRETYEQYF	TGTGCCAGCACCCGGGAGACCTACGAGCAGTACTTC
TRBD1	TRBV20-1	TRBJ2-5	once	CSAPPGGEETQYF	TGCAGTGCCCCCCCAGGGGGCGAGGAGACCCAGTACTTC
-	TRBV20-1	TRBJ2-1	-	CSASGEGNEQFF	TGCAGTGCTAGCGGCGAGGGCAATGAGCAGTTCTTC
-	TRBV28	TRBJ2-5	-	CASGQSQETQYF	TGTGCCAGTGGACAGAGCCAAGAGACCCAGTACTTC
-	TRBV4-2	TRBJ1-1	-	CASSQETQGPTEAFF	TGTGCCAGCAGCCAAGAAACTCAGGGCCCCACTGAAGCTTTCTTT
-	TRBV7-8	TRBJ2-4	-	CASSLEGTPRGNIQYF	TGTGCCAGCAGCTTAGAAGGGACCCCTCGGGGAAACATTCAGTACTTC
TRBD1	TRBV5-1	TRBJ2-7	few	CASSSGTGYEQYF	TGTGCCAGCAGCTCCGGGACAGGCTACGAGCAGTACTTC
TRBD2	TRBV5-1	TRBJ2-2	once	CASSHGLAGGTGELFF	TGCGCCAGCAGCCACGGACTAGCGGGAGGGACCGGGGAGCTGTTTTTT
TRBD2	TRBV20-1	TRBJ2-7	-	CSARGVLAGASYEQYF	TGCAGTGCTAGAGGCGTTCTAGCGGGAGCCTCCTACGAGCAGTACTTC
-	TRBV11-2	TRBJ2-3	-	CASSLGGSSADTQYF	TGTGCCAGCAGCTTAGGGGGTAGTTCTGCAGATACGCAGTATTTT
-	TRBV18	TRBJ2-3	few	CASSAAARQAQYF	TGTGCCAGCTCCGCTGCAGCCCGGCAGGCGCAGTATTTT
-	TRBV5-1	TRBJ1-1	few	CASSLRQANTEAFF	TGCGCCAGCAGCTTAAGGCAGGCGAACACTGAAGCTTTCTTT
TRBD1	TRBV5-1	TRBJ1-6	few	CASSSMTGGGSPLHF	TGCGCCAGCAGCTCGATGACAGGGGGAGGATCACCCCTCCACTTT
-	TRBV7-3	TRBJ2-1	-	CAGSLNVNNEQFF	TGTGCCGGCAGCTTAAACGTTAACAATGAGCAGTTCTTC
TRBD2	TRBV2	TRBJ2-7	few	CASSDGASGSLREYF	TGTGCCAGCAGTGATGGGGCTAGCGGGTCCCTACGGGAGTACTTC
TRBD1	TRBV7-2	TRBJ1-6	-	CASSLGGTGRSPLHF	TGTGCCAGCAGCTTAGGAGGGACAGGGCGGTCACCCCTCCACTTT
TRBD1	TRBV20-1	TRBJ2-3	few	CSARRDRGSRTDTQYF	TGCAGTGCTAGGCGGGACAGGGGGTCCCGCACAGATACGCAGTATTTT
-	TRBV28	TRBJ1-2	-	CASSFPGYGGYTF	TGTGCCAGCAGTTTCCCAGGCTACGGTGGCTACACCTTC
-	TRBV27	TRBJ1-6	-	CASSLFLWRDSPLHF	TGTGCCAGCAGTTTATTCCTCTGGAGGGATTCACCCCTCCACTTT
-	TRBV12-3/TRBV12-4	TRBJ2-1	few	CASSFLGSEQFF	TGTGCCAGCAGTTTTTTGGGGTCTGAGCAGTTCTTC
TRBD2	TRBV12-3/TRBV12-4	TRBJ2-3	-	CASTSGGLAGGTDTQYF	TGTGCCAGCACTTCTGGGGGACTAGCGGGGGGCACAGATACGCAGTATTTT
TRBD2	TRBV27	TRBJ2-7	-	CASRQSGSYNEQYF	TGTGCCAGCCGACAAAGCGGGAGCTACAATGAGCAGTACTTC
TRBD2	TRBV3-1	TRBJ2-5	-	CASSHSPGGLAGGPFETQYF	TGTGCCAGCAGCCATTCCCCGGGGGGACTAGCGGGAGGGCCGTTTGAGACCCAGTACTTC
-	TRBV5-8	TRBJ2-7	few	CASSLGDMMTYEQYF	TGTGCCAGCAGCTTGGGGGACATGATGACCTACGAGCAGTACTTC
-	TRBV29-1	TRBJ2-2	-	CSARPGYLLNTGELFF	TGCAGCGCCCGGCCTGGGTACCTTTTGAACACCGGGGAGCTGTTTTTT
-	TRBV30	TRBJ1-5	few	CAWSPDSDQPQHF	TGTGCCTGGAGTCCCGACTCGGATCAGCCCCAGCATTTT
-	TRBV29-1	TRBJ1-1	few	CSVEVVRGATEAFF	TGCAGCGTTGAAGTGGTCAGAGGGGCCACTGAAGCTTTCTTT
-	TRBV21-1	TRBJ1-2	many	CASSIYAQNYGYTF	TGTGCCAGCAGCATTTACGCCCAGAACTATGGCTACACCTTC
TRBD2	TRBV4-3	TRBJ2-5	few	CASSQDRPSGTNEQYF	TGCGCCAGCAGCCAAGATCGGCCTAGCGGGACCAATGAGCAGTACTTC
TRBD2	TRBV5-1	TRBJ2-7	-	CASSMGLAGDEQYF	TGCGCCAGCAGTATGGGACTAGCGGGAGACGAGCAGTACTTC